One sample yielded the 25 T cell receptor beta chains listed below, sequenced in a study of T cells in Graves' hyperthyroidism and ophthalmopathy (dated by TCRdb to between 2018 and 2020). Library creation used multiplex PCR. Reads for this sample came from an Illumina HiSeq 2000. The TCR beta CDR3 regions were amplified from RNA transcripts. A first-round RT-PCR of the TCR CDR3 used the HTBI primer set with the Qiagen OneStep RT-PCR kit. TCRdb itself trimmed the public reads at Q25 with fastp, ran MiXCR and retained productive beta chains. Entries that share a CDR3 protein sequence are merged under the most common genes and DNA. The sample data list hundreds of thousands of distinct CDR3 sequences, and about 14% of these were observed just once. The leading ten clones occupy roughly an eighth of the sample. Sample: blood. All receptors derive from a man aged 18 to 29 with Graves' ophthalmopathy.

V and J are TRBV20-1 and TRBJ1-5; 9 nucleotides agree with TRBD1. This CDR3 has 15 amino acids. V shed 3 bases, J shed 1 base, and the junction held 4 bases outside the gene matches. CDR1 is DFQATT and CDR2 is SNEGSKA in the germline V gene (reference sequence). The CDR3: CSARPGTGSNQPQHF. CDR3 nucleotides: TGCAGTGCTAGGCCCGGGACAGGGAGCAATCAGCCCCAGCATTTT.

This clonotype was observed at least ten times. J is TRBJ2-7 and V is TRBV11-2; weak D call: TRBD1 (6 bases). Per germline, CDR1 SGHAT and CDR2 FQNNGV. This CDR3 has 14 residues. Deletions cut 0 bases from V and 3 bases from J, with 9 bases between. For the CDR3, the DNA is TGTGCCAGCAGCTTAGAGTGGACAGACTACGAGCAGTACTTC. Translation gives CASSLEWTDYEQYF.

On this clonotype itself: Its ends do not fully match the called genes, so a read error is possible. The chain joins TRBV7-7 to TRBJ1-5, with TRBD1 matching over 8 bases. The germline CDR1 and CDR2 sequences are SSHAT and FNYEAQ (reference sequence). The CDR3 sequence is 16 residues long. The CDR3 DNA reads TGTGCTAGCAGCTTAGGGGAGACAGGGGTCAATCAGCCCCAGCATTTT. Translated, it gives CASSLGETGVNQPQHF.

In this sample, this clonotype turned up many times. The DNA of the CDR3 is TGCGCCAGCAGCCAAGATAACCGGGAGAGGTATACGCAGTATTTT. Amino acid sequence: CASSQDNRERYTQYF. The gene calls are TRBV4-1 and TRBJ2-3, with D tentatively TRBD2 (6 bases). CDR3 length equals 15 residues. V gave up 0 bases and J gave up 7 bases, with 14 bases separating them. The germline V gene has CDR1 MGHRA and CDR2 YSYEKL.

This clonotype was detected ten times or more. The rearrangement joins TRBV12-3 or TRBV12-4 to TRBJ2-7; 12 nucleotides agree with TRBD1. The CDR3 runs 19 residues. V shed 2 bases and J 4 bases; nucleotides not matched to a gene: 15. In nucleotides, the CDR3 is TGTGCCAGCAGTTTAATTGGGGGGACAGGGGGCCGGAAAAGGTACGAGCAGTACTTC. Its translation is CASSLIGGTGGRKRYEQYF.

At least ten counts were recorded for this clonotype. The V call is TRBV6-1, the J call TRBJ1-1; 8 nucleotides match TRBD1. V lost 6 bases and J lost 1; bases outside the gene matches: 13. Per the germline V gene, CDR1 is MNHNS and CDR2 is SASEGT. There are 17 residues in the CDR3. The CDR3 bases are TGTGCCAGCAGCCAAGTGGACAGGGCATTTAGGAACACTGAAGCTTTCTTT. It translates to CASSQVDRAFRNTEAFF.

The sample holds a few counts of this clonotype. V is TRBV5-6 and J is TRBJ1-2; the D gene is possibly TRBD1 (6 bases). Trimming shortened V by 4 bases and J by 0 bases, and 10 bases separated the two germline ends. This CDR3 spans 14 amino acids. Germline V gene data show CDR1 as SGHDT and CDR2 as YYEEEE. In nucleotides, the CDR3 is TGTGCCAGCAGCATGACAGGCTCTAACTATGGCTACACCTTC. Translated, it gives CASSMTGSNYGYTF.

The sample holds many counts of this clonotype. The chain has TRBV6-1 and TRBJ1-5; D unclear. Looked up from germline, CDR1 is MNHNS and CDR2 is SASEGT. Trimming removed 4 bases from V and 0 bases from J, with 10 bases in between. The CDR3 runs to 15 residues. For the CDR3, the DNA is TGTGCCAGCAGTGCTGAAGACGGTAGCAATCAGCCCCAGCATTTT. Its protein product is CASSAEDGSNQPQHF.

At least ten counts were recorded for this clonotype. V is TRBV11-3 and J is TRBJ2-1; 7 nucleotides agree with TRBD1. The CDR3 totals 17 residues. CDR1 is SGHNT, CDR2 YENEEA, per germline. The J segment lost 0 bases and the V segment lost 4 bases, leaving 9 bases of the junction unmatched. CDR3: CASSSRTGLSSYNEQFF. CDR3 DNA sequence: TGTGCCAGCAGCTCCAGGACAGGCCTTAGCTCCTACAATGAGCAGTTCTTC. Together with reference TRBV11-3 and TRBJ2-1, the CDR3 gives the full variable domain: EAGVVQSPRYKIIEKKQPVAFWCNPISGHNTLYWYLQNLGQGPELLIRYENEEAVDDSQLPKDRFSAERLKGVDSTLKIQPAELGDSAVYLCASSSRTGLSSYNEQFFGPGTRLTVL.

The table lists this clonotype with many counts. The DNA for the CDR3 is TGTGCCAGCAGCGTATTAGGGGGCGAACAGCCCCAGCATTTT. Amino acid sequence: CASSVLGGEQPQHF. The chain employs TRBV9 and TRBJ1-5, with 7 bases lining up with TRBD1. Germline assignment: CDR1 SGDLS and CDR2 YYNGEE. V gave up 1 base and J gave up 7 bases; unmatched junction bases: 5. This CDR3 is built from 14 residues.

This clonotype was picked up many times. The chain employs TRBV6-1 and TRBJ2-3, with TRBD2 matching 9 bases. Looked up from germline, CDR1 is MNHNS and CDR2 is SASEGT. The CDR3 consists of 15 residues. Trimming took 7 bases from V and 0 from J; bases not matched to a gene: 5. The CDR3 DNA sequence: TGTGCCAGCAACTCACTAGCGGGTAGCACAGATACGCAGTATTTT. Its protein product is CASNSLAGSTDTQYF.

This clonotype was seen ten or more times. The chain is built from TRBV7-9 and TRBJ2-1, with 14 bases identical to TRBD2. CDR3 length: 18 residues. Germline values: CDR1 SEHNR, CDR2 FQNEAQ (reference sequence). The V and J ends lost 8 bases and 0 bases, in that order; junction bases with no gene match: 9. The CDR3 spells CASASRTSGRISYNEQFF. DNA for the CDR3: TGTGCCAGCGCATCCAGGACTAGCGGGAGGATCTCCTACAATGAGCAGTTCTTC.

This clonotype was seen ten or more times. The V and J genes are TRBV27 and TRBJ1-5; 7 bases line up with TRBD1. The germline V gene encodes CDR1 MNHEY and CDR2 SMNVEV (reference sequence). The CDR3 length is 15 residues. V trimming: 6 bases; J trimming: 4 bases; junction bases outside the gene matches: 9. The CDR3 DNA sequence: TGTGCCAGCAGACCGCAGGGGGGAAAAAATCAGCCCCAGCATTTT. It encodes CASRPQGGKNQPQHF.

There are many counts of this clonotype. This rearrangement joins TRBV10-3 to TRBJ2-2, with D unclear. V dropped 11 bases and J dropped 2 bases, with 9 bases sitting between them. From germline, CDR1 is ENHRY and CDR2 SYGVKD. The CDR3 consists of 12 residues. CDR3 sequence reads: CALRENTGELFF. The CDR3 nucleotides read TGTGCCCTCCGAGAAAACACCGGGGAGCTGTTTTTT.

This clonotype was seen repeatedly, ten times or more. For the CDR3, the DNA is TGTGCCATCAATAGAGGGACAGGAAACTATGGCTACACCTTC. Its protein product is CAINRGTGNYGYTF. This chain uses TRBV10-3 with TRBJ1-2, with 8 positions matching TRBD1. J was trimmed by 2 bases and V by 7 bases; bases with no gene match: 6. The CDR3 consists of 14 residues. The germline gives CDR1 ENHRY, CDR2 SYGVKD.

This clonotype was counted ten times or more. This rearrangement joins TRBV3-1 to TRBJ2-7, with D possibly TRBD1 on 6 matching bases. With 0 bases removed from V and 9 bases from J, the gap between germline ends came to 12 bases. The CDR3 runs 13 residues. The germline gives CDR1 LGHDT, CDR2 YNNKEL (reference sequence). The CDR3 is CASSQEGGKRQYF. DNA for the CDR3: TGTGCCAGCAGCCAAGAAGGGGGAAAGAGGCAGTACTTC.

Many counts were recorded for this clonotype. This chain connects TRBV20-1 to TRBJ1-1; 8 bases agree with TRBD1. This CDR3 has 17 residues. V gave up 3 bases and J gave up 5 bases; unmatched junction bases: 17. Looked up from germline, CDR1 is DFQATT and CDR2 is SNEGSKA (reference sequence). CDR3 amino acids: CSARHSQGAPIGTEAFF. CDR3 bases: TGCAGTGCTAGGCATTCCCAGGGGGCGCCGATAGGGACTGAAGCTTTCTTT.

This clonotype showed up many times. V gene TRBV30 combines with J gene TRBJ1-1; D not certain. The V end lost 0 bases, the J end lost 1 base, and 9 bases lay between the germline ends. The CDR3 extends over 14 amino acids. Germline V gene sequence: CDR1 GTSNPN, CDR2 SVGIG (reference sequence). This chain's CDR3 is CAWSVPSWNTEAFF. In DNA, the CDR3 is TGTGCCTGGAGTGTACCCTCATGGAACACTGAAGCTTTCTTT.

This clonotype was detected a few times. This chain connects TRBV7-3 to TRBJ2-1; tentative D call: TRBD2 (5 bases). The CDR3 consists of 14 residues. Germline CDR1 is SGHTA and CDR2 is FQGTGA. V lost 4 bases and J lost 6, with 13 bases in between. CDR3 DNA: TGTGCCAGCAGCTGGGGAGAGGGATTCAATGAGCAGTTCTTC. Protein sequence: CASSWGEGFNEQFF.

This clonotype was counted at least ten times. The rearrangement uses TRBV10-3 and TRBJ1-1; 8 bases fit TRBD1. The V gene end was trimmed by 5 bases and the J gene end by 0 bases; junction bases not matched to a gene: 5. The CDR3 totals 15 residues. Germline values: CDR1 ENHRY, CDR2 SYGVKD. The CDR3 DNA is TGTGCCATCAGTTGGACAGGGAACTTGAACACTGAAGCTTTCTTT. Protein product: CAISWTGNLNTEAFF.

On this clonotype: A much more abundant neighbour one base away suggests this may be a read error. This chain connects TRBV20-1 to TRBJ2-5; tentatively, D is TRBD2 (7 bases). The CDR3 totals 13 residues. The germline CDR1 and CDR2 sequences are DFQATT and SNEGSKA (reference sequence). This CDR3 reads CSARRGLGEAQYF. DNA of the CDR3: TGCAGTGCTAGGCGGGGGCTGGGAGAGGCCCAGTACTTC.

This clonotype was recorded a few times. The chain employs TRBV12-3 or TRBV12-4 and TRBJ2-7; TRBD2 is a possible D gene (5 bases). The length of the CDR3 is 12 residues. The ends were cut back, 2 bases at V and 12 bases at J, with 14 bases in the middle. The CDR3 nucleotides are TGTGCCAGCAGTTTAAGTCGAGGGTTTTTGTACTTC. Amino acids: CASSLSRGFLYF.

As to this clonotype: Possible read error: a much larger clone is one base away. The chain employs TRBV3-1 and TRBJ2-3; D is unresolved. Per the germline V gene, CDR1 is LGHDT and CDR2 is YNNKEL (reference sequence). This CDR3 has 15 amino acids. CDR3 bases: TGTGCCAACAGCAACACTGGCGGCTACACAGATACGCAGTATTTT. It yields the protein CANSNTGGYTDTQYF.

This clonotype was counted at least ten times. The gene calls are TRBV7-9 and TRBJ2-3; TRBD2 is a possible D gene (5 bases). This CDR3 is 14 amino acids long. Trimming stripped 3 bases from V and 1 base from J, with 8 bases between. Germline loops: CDR1 SEHNR, CDR2 FQNEAQ (reference sequence). This chain's CDR3 is CASSFWRGTDTQYF. The CDR3 DNA reads as TGTGCCAGCAGCTTCTGGCGGGGCACAGATACGCAGTATTTT.

V gene TRBV6-1 combines with J gene TRBJ1-5, with unresolved D. CDR3 length equals 16 residues. CDR1 and CDR2 (germline): MNHNS, SASEGT. V gave up 6 bases and J gave up 3 bases, with 18 bases separating them. The CDR3: CASSPRGPSLNQPQHF. In nucleotides, the CDR3 is TGTGCCAGCAGCCCACGTGGGCCTTCCCTCAATCAGCCCCAGCATTTT.